These 18 T cell receptor beta chains share one sample of origin, sequenced in a study of regulatory T cells in long-lasting Graves disease. Library construction for TCR beta used iRepertoire HTBI primers and Arm-PCR of CDR3 regions. TCRdb reprocessed the multiplex PCR reads with MiXCR, giving one entry per CDR3 protein. Counted here are 300,000 or so distinct CDR3 sequences, about 20% occurring once; the ten biggest clones make up less than 30%. Stated time point: persistent/refractory GD, antithyroid drugs over 5 years with positive TRAb. Making the TCR library involved RNA that had been extracted from PBMCs. This specimen consisted of peripheral blood mononuclear cells (PBMCs), obtained when the disease was refractory, from a patient treated with antithyroid drugs. These receptors were collected from a female donor with Graves disease.

V usage is TRBV27 and J usage is TRBJ1-6, with 8 nucleotides matching TRBD1. This CDR3 has 14 amino acids. J gave up 7 bases and V 4 bases, and 3 bases lay outside the gene matches. In germline, CDR1 is MNHEY, CDR2 SMNVEV (reference sequence). The CDR3: CASSWGDRNSPLHF. DNA for the CDR3: TGTGCCAGCAGTTGGGGGGACAGGAATTCACCCCTCCACTTT.

This clonotype was detected ten times or more. The gene calls are TRBV6-1 and TRBJ2-7; 8 nucleotides agree with TRBD1. Losses at the gene ends were 6 bases for V and 5 bases for J; bases not matched to a gene: 9. The germline V gene has CDR1 MNHNS and CDR2 SASEGT. This CDR3 has 14 residues. CDR3 DNA: TGTGCCAGCAGAATTCCAGGGGGCCGAGACGAGCAGTACTTC. It yields the protein CASRIPGGRDEQYF.

This clonotype was counted many times. This rearrangement joins TRBV12-3 or TRBV12-4 to TRBJ1-2; D ambiguous. Between the trimmed V and J ends, which lost 2 bases and 6 bases, there was a span of 10 bases. This CDR3 spans 13 amino acids. CDR3 nucleotides: TGTGCCAGCAGTTTAATGGTCGGTGATGGCTACACCTTC. Translating it yields CASSLMVGDGYTF.

This clonotype occurred a few times. The CDR3, as DNA: TGTGCCAGCAGCTCTTTTCAACTAGCCAAAAACATTCAGTACTTC. The encoded protein is CASSSFQLAKNIQYF. The rearrangement joins TRBV5-5 to TRBJ2-4; D ambiguous. The V gene's germline CDR1 is SGHKS and CDR2 YYEKEE (reference sequence). The CDR3 is 15 residues long. Trimming cost V 3 bases and J 0 bases, with 10 bases left between them. Full variable domain (remainder filled in from reference TRBV5-5 and TRBJ2-4): DAGVTQSPTHLIKTRGQQVTLRCSPISGHKSVSWYQQVLGQGPQFIFQYYEKEERGRGNFPDRFSARQFPNYSSELNVNALLLGDSALYLCASSSFQLAKNIQYFGAGTRLSVL.

This clonotype was seen more than once but under ten times. The chain links TRBV28 to TRBJ1-5; no clear D. The CDR3 is 14 amino acids. V was clipped by 9 bases and J by 2 bases, with 14 bases between them. CDR1 is MDHEN and CDR2 is SYDVKM in the germline V gene. The CDR3 protein is CASTQRMGNQPQHF. CDR3 DNA sequence: TGTGCCAGTACCCAAAGGATGGGCAATCAGCCCCAGCATTTT.

The chain employs TRBV7-9 and TRBJ2-2; no reliable D call. CDR1 and CDR2 (germline): SEHNR, FQNEAQ (reference sequence). This CDR3 has 16 amino acids. V dropped 11 bases and J dropped 0 bases, with 19 bases sitting between them. CDR3: CAASRKNYANTGELFF. In DNA, the CDR3 is TGTGCCGCCAGCCGCAAAAATTACGCGAACACCGGGGAGCTGTTTTTT.

This clonotype has at least ten counts. This chain links TRBV30 with TRBJ2-5, with D possibly TRBD1 on 5 matching bases. CDR3 size: 13 residues. CDR1 GTSNPN and CDR2 SVGIG come from the germline V gene (reference sequence). Trimming took 3 bases from V and 2 from J, leaving 10 bases between them. In DNA form, the CDR3 reads TGTGCCTGGAGGTCGACAGTACAAGAGACCCAGTACTTC. This translates into CAWRSTVQETQYF. Full variable domain (rest looked up from reference TRBV30 and TRBJ2-5): SQTIHQWPATLVQPVGSPLSLECTVEGTSNPNLYWYRQAAGRGLQLLFYSVGIGQISSEVPQNLSASRPQDRQFILSSKKLLLSDSGFYLCAWRSTVQETQYFGPGTRLLVL.

This clonotype was observed at least ten times. The J gene is TRBJ2-7, the V gene TRBV5-1; D possibly corresponds to TRBD2 (6 bases). Germline V gene sequence: CDR1 SGHRS, CDR2 YFSETQ. The ends were cut back, 4 bases at V and 0 bases at J, with 14 bases in the middle. The CDR3 totals 15 residues. CDR3 nucleotide sequence: TGCGCCAGCAGCACGACCCCCGGGAGCTCCTACGAGCAGTACTTC. It encodes CASSTTPGSSYEQYF.

This clonotype was counted at least ten times. The CDR3, as DNA: TGTGCCAGCAGCTTAAGGACTGTTCATGAAGCTTTCTTT. Its protein is CASSLRTVHEAFF. The chain has TRBV11-1 and TRBJ1-1; D gene ambiguous. The germline V gene encodes CDR1 SGHAT and CDR2 FQDESV (reference sequence). The CDR3 covers 13 residues. The V end lost 2 bases, the J end lost 7 bases, and 11 bases lay between the germline ends.

This clonotype occurred a few times. The genes are TRBV20-1 and TRBJ2-7; the D gene is possibly TRBD2 (5 bases). CDR1 is DFQATT and CDR2 is SNEGSKA in the germline V gene (reference sequence). V lost 5 bases and J lost 0, with 14 bases in between. The CDR3 covers 14 residues. This CDR3 is CSAVGAASSYEQYF. Here the CDR3 DNA reads TGCAGTGCTGTCGGAGCGGCCAGCTCCTACGAGCAGTACTTC.

Ten or more counts support this clonotype. The chain couples TRBV11-2 to TRBJ1-2; weak D call: TRBD1 (5 bases). The V gene's germline CDR1 is SGHAT and CDR2 FQNNGV. V was cut by 3 bases and J by 2 bases, with 10 bases left in between. The CDR3 spans 14 residues. The CDR3 DNA follows: TGTGCCAGCAGCTTGGCCGGGGCCAACTATGGCTACACCTTC. Encoded protein: CASSLAGANYGYTF. Together with reference TRBV11-2 and TRBJ1-2, the CDR3 gives the full variable domain: EAGVAQSPRYKIIEKRQSVAFWCNPISGHATLYWYQQILGQGPKLLIQFQNNGVVDDSQLPKDRFSAERLKGVDSTLKIQPAKLEDSAVYLCASSLAGANYGYTFGSGTRLTVV.

At least ten counts were recorded for this clonotype. V and J are TRBV5-1 and TRBJ1-1; D might be TRBD1 (6 bases). Per germline, CDR1 SGHRS and CDR2 YFSETQ. The CDR3 is 17 amino acids. The ends were cut back, 0 bases at V and 3 bases at J, with 18 bases in the middle. The CDR3 region has the DNA TGCGCCAGCAGCTTGGCCGGGGGCAGACCCTGGGACACTGAAGCTTTCTTT. Amino acid sequence: CASSLAGGRPWDTEAFF.

This clonotype was recorded many times. This chain links TRBV12-3 or TRBV12-4 with TRBJ1-5, with D tentatively TRBD1 (5 bases). The V and J ends lost 2 bases and 6 bases respectively, with 11 bases between them. This CDR3 is 14 amino acids long. CDR3 residues: CASSLRGTSQPQHF. For the CDR3, the DNA is TGTGCCAGCAGTTTAAGGGGAACCAGTCAGCCCCAGCATTTT.

The chain uses TRBV4-1 and TRBJ2-2; D is undetermined. CDR3 size: 15 residues. In germline, CDR1 is MGHRA, CDR2 YSYEKL. V shed 4 bases and J shed 3 bases, with 12 bases lying between them. The CDR3 nucleotides are TGCGCCAGCAGCCGTCGTCCTTGGGACACCGGGGAGCTGTTTTTT. Protein product: CASSRRPWDTGELFF.

The sample holds many counts of this clonotype. The chain recombines TRBV11-2 with TRBJ1-6; maybe TRBD1 (5 bases). Per germline, CDR1 SGHAT and CDR2 FQNNGV. Trimming took 3 bases from V and 9 from J, leaving 18 bases between them. CDR3 length: 16 residues. The CDR3 loop reads CASSFNSGGGGSPLHF. The CDR3 region has the DNA TGTGCCAGCAGCTTTAATTCCGGTGGGGGAGGTTCACCCCTCCACTTT.

There are many counts of this clonotype. The chain carries TRBV29-1 and TRBJ2-7; 14 nucleotides align to TRBD2. CDR3 length: 11 amino acids. J was trimmed by 13 bases and V by 6 bases; bases with no gene match: 5. Germline V CDR1 and CDR2: SQVTM, ANQGSEA. The DNA for the CDR3 is TGCAGCGTAGAGACTAGCGGGAGGGCCTACTTC. It codes for CSVETSGRAYF.

This clonotype was seen ten or more times. The chain has TRBV2 and TRBJ2-5; 7 positions match TRBD1. CDR1 SNHLY and CDR2 FYNNEI come from the germline V gene. After removal of 9 bases from V and 5 bases from J, the junction contained 12 bases not matched to a gene. This CDR3 has 14 residues. The CDR3 sequence: CASSTGFNVETQYF. The CDR3 coding sequence is TGTGCCAGTTCGACAGGGTTTAACGTGGAGACCCAGTACTTC.

This clonotype was seen more than once but under ten times. The chain joins TRBV7-9 to TRBJ2-3, with D unclear. V shed 3 bases and J shed 1 base, with 2 bases lying between them. CDR1 SEHNR and CDR2 FQNEAQ come from the germline V gene (reference sequence). This CDR3 comprises 12 residues. The chain's CDR3 is CASSFGTDTQYF. The CDR3 nucleotides read TGTGCCAGCAGCTTTGGCACAGATACGCAGTATTTT.